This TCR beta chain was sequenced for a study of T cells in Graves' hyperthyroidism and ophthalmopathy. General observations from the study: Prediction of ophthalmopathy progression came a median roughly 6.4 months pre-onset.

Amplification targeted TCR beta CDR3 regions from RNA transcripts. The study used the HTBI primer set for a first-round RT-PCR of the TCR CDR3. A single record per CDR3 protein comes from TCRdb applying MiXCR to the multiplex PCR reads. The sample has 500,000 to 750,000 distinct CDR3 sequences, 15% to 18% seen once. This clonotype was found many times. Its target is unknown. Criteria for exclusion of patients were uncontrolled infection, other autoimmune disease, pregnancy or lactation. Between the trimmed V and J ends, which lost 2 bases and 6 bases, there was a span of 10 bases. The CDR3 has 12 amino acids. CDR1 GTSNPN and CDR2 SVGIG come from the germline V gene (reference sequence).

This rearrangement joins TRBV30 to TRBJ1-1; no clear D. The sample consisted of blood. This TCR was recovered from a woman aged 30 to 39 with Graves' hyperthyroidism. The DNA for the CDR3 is TGTGCCTGGAGTCCTTCACACCCTGAAGCTTTCTTT. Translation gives CAWSPSHPEAFF.